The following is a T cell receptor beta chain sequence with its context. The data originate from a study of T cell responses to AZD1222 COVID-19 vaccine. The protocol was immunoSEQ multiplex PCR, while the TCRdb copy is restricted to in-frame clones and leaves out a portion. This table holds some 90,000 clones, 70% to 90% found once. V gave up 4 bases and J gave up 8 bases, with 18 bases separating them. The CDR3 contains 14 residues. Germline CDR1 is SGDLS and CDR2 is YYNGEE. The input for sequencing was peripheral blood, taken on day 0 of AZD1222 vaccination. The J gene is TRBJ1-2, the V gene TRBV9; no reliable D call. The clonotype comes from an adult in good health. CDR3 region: CASSMGHPTRGYTF. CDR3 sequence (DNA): TGTGCCAGCAGCATGGGTCACCCCACGAGGGGCTACACCTTC.